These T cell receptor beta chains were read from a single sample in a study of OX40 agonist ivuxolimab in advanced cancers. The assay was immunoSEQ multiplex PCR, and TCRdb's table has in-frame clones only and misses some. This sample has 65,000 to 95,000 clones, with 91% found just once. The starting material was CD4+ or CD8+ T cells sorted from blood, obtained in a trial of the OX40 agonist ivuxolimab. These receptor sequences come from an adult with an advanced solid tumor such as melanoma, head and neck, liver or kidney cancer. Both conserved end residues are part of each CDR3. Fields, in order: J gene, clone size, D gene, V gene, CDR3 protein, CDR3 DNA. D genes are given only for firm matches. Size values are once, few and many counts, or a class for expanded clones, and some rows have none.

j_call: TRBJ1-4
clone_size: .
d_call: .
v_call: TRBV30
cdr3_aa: CACPGQPNEKLFF
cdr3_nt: TGTGCCTGTCCGGGTCAACCGAATGAAAAACTGTTTTTT

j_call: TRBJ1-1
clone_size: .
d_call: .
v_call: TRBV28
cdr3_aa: CASSLILQGTEAFF
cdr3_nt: TGTGCCAGCAGTTTAATTTTACAGGGCACTGAAGCTTTCTTT

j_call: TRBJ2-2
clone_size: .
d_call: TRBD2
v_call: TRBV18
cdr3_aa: CASSRIAGGSTGELFF
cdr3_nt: TGTGCCAGCTCACGGATTGCGGGAGGAAGCACCGGGGAGCTGTTTTTT

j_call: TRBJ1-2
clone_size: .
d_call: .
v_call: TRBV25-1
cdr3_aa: CASSDWKAANYGYTF
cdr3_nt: TGTGCCAGCAGTGATTGGAAAGCAGCTAACTATGGCTACACCTTC

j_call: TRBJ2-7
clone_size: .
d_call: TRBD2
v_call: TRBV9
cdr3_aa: CASSVEPTTLAGGNEQYF
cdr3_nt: TGTGCCAGCAGCGTGGAACCCACTACTCTAGCGGGAGGAAATGAGCAGTACTTC

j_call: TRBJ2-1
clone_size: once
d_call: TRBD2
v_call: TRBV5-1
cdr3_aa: CASSLVAGGSSNEQFF
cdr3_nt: TGCGCCAGCAGCTTGGTAGCGGGAGGGAGTTCGAATGAGCAGTTCTTC

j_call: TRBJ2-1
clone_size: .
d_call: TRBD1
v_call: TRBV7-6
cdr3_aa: CASSFRGSQGALGYNEQFF
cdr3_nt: TGTGCCAGCAGCTTTCGCGGCTCACAGGGGGCTCTGGGGTACAATGAGCAGTTCTTC

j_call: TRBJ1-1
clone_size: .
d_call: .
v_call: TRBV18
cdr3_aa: CASSPRAGDMNTEAFF
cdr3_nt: TGTGCCAGCTCACCTCGGGCAGGGGACATGAACACTGAAGCTTTCTTT

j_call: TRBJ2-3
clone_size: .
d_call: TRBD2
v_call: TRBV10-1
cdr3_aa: CASSDISGSRDPQYF
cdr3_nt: TGCGCCAGCAGTGATATCAGCGGGAGCCGGGATCCGCAGTATTTT

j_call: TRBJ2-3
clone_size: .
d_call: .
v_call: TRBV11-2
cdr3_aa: CASSLDLFFEGLSVDTQYF
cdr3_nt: TGTGCCAGCAGCTTAGATCTTTTTTTTGAGGGCCTATCAGTTGATACGCAGTATTTT

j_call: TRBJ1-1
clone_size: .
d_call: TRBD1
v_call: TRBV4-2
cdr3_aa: CASSLNRGNTEAFF
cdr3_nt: TGTGCCAGCAGCCTAAACAGGGGAAACACTGAAGCTTTCTTT

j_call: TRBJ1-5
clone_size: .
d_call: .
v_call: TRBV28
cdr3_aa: CASSLFRVSNQPQHF
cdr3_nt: TGTGCCAGCAGTTTATTCAGAGTCAGCAATCAGCCCCAGCATTTT

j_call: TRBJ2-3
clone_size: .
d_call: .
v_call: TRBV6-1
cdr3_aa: CASSDATGADTQYF
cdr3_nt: TGTGCCAGCAGTGATGCCACGGGTGCAGATACGCAGTATTTT

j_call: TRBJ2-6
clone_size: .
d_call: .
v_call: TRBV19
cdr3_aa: CASSIGGSGANVLTF
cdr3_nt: TGTGCCAGTAGTATAGGAGGGTCTGGGGCCAACGTCCTGACTTTC

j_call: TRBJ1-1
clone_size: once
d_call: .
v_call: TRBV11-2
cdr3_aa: CASSPNAGGAEAFF
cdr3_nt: TGTGCCAGCAGTCCTAATGCCGGGGGCGCTGAAGCTTTCTTT

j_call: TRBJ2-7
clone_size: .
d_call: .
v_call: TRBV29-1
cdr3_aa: CSVGLTGTSEQYF
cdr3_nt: TGCAGCGTTGGACTGACTGGGACCTCCGAGCAGTACTTC

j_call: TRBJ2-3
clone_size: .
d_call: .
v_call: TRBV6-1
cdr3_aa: CASSENVGGNVDTQYF
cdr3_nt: TGTGCCAGCAGTGAAAATGTGGGGGGAAACGTAGATACGCAGTATTTT

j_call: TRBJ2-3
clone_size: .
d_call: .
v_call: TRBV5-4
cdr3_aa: CASSLGRGTTDTQYF
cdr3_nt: TGTGCCAGCAGCTTAGGGCGGGGCACCACAGATACGCAGTATTTT

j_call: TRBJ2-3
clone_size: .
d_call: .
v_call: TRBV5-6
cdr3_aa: CASSGTGSTDTQYF
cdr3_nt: TGTGCCAGCAGCGGTACAGGGTCCACAGATACGCAGTATTTT

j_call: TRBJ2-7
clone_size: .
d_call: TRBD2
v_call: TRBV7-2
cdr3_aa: CASSRTSGGYEQYF
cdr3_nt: TGTGCCAGCAGCAGGACTAGCGGGGGTTACGAGCAGTACTTC

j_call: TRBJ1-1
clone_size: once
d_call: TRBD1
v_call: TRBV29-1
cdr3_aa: CSVGGPGGQTEAFF
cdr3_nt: TGCAGCGTTGGGGGGCCAGGGGGCCAGACTGAAGCTTTCTTT

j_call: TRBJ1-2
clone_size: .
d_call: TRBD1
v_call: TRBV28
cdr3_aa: CASSPPPGQEKSGYTF
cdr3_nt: TGTGCCAGCAGTCCCCCCCCCGGACAGGAGAAAAGTGGCTACACCTTC

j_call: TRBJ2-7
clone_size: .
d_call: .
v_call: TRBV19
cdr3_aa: CASSMRSRGEQYF
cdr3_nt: TGTGCCAGTAGTATGCGTTCGCGCGGCGAGCAGTACTTC

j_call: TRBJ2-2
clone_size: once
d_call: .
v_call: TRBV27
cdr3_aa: CASSFSTFTGELFF
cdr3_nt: TGTGCCAGCAGTTTTTCCACCTTCACCGGGGAGCTGTTTTTT

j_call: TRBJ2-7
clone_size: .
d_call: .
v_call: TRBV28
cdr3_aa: CASLPGTRNYEQYF
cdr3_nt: TGTGCCAGTCTCCCCGGGACGAGGAACTACGAGCAGTACTTC

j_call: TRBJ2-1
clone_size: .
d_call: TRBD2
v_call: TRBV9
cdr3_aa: CASSVSGASEQFF
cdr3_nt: TGTGCCAGCAGCGTCAGCGGGGCCAGTGAGCAGTTCTTC

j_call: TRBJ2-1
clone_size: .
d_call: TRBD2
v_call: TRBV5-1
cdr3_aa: CASSLAGLAGGPMGQFF
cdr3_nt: TGCGCCAGCAGCTTGGCCGGGCTAGCGGGAGGGCCGATGGGGCAGTTCTTC

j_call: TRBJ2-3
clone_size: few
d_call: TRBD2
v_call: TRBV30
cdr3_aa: CAWSEERDDTQYF
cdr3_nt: TGTGCCTGGTCGGAGGAGCGGGACGATACGCAGTATTTT

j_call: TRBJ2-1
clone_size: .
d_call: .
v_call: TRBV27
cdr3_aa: CASRRGVLALNNEQFF
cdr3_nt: TGTGCCAGTAGGAGAGGTGTCTTGGCCCTAAACAATGAGCAGTTCTTC

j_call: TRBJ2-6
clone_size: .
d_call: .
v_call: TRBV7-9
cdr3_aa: CASSFTLPSGANVLTF
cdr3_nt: TGTGCCAGCAGCTTTACGCTACCCTCTGGGGCCAACGTCCTGACTTTC

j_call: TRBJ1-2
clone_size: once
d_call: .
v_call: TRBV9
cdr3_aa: CASSVEREYSYGYTF
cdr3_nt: TGTGCCAGCAGCGTTGAGCGCGAGTATAGTTATGGCTACACCTTC

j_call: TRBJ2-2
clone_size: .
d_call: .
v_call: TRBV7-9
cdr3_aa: CASSLEGLTGELFF
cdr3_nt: TGTGCCAGCAGCTTAGAGGGGCTCACCGGGGAGCTGTTTTTT

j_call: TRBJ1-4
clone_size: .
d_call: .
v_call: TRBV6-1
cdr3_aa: CASIQFIGEKLFF
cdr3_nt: TGTGCCAGCATTCAGTTTATCGGGGAAAAACTGTTTTTT

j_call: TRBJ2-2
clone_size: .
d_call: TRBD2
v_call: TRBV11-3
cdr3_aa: CASSLDLGGTTGELFF
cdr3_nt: TGTGCCAGCAGCTTAGATCTCGGGGGGACCACCGGGGAGCTGTTTTTT

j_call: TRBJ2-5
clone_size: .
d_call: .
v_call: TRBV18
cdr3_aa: CASSPSGRKETQYF
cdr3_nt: TGTGCCAGCTCACCTTCGGGGAGGAAAGAGACCCAGTACTTC

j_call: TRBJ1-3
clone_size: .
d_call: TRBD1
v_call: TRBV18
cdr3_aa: CASSGQGDENTIYF
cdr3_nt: TGTGCCAGCTCCGGACAGGGGGACGAAAACACCATATATTTT

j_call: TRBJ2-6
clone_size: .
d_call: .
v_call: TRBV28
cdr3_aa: CASSLSTPGSGANVLTF
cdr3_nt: TGTGCCAGCAGTTTATCCACCCCAGGATCTGGGGCCAACGTCCTGACTTTC

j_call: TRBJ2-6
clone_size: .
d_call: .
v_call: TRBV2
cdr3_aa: CASSSAGANVLTF
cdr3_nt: TGTGCCAGCAGTTCGGCTGGGGCCAACGTCCTGACTTTC

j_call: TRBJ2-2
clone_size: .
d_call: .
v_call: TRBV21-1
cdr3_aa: CASSKGNNTGELFF
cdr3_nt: TGTGCCAGCAGCAAAGGTAATAACACCGGGGAGCTGTTTTTT

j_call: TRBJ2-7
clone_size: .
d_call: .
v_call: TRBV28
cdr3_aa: CASHRVIGGEQYF
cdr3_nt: TGTGCCAGCCACAGGGTAATTGGTGGCGAGCAGTACTTC

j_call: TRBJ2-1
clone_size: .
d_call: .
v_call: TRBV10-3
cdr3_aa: CAISNTGAGQFF
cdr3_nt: TGTGCCATCAGTAACACGGGCGCGGGGCAGTTCTTC

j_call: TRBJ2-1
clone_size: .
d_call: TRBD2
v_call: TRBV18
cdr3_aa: CASSPTGLAVNNEQFF
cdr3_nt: TGTGCCAGCTCACCGACCGGACTAGCAGTAAACAATGAGCAGTTCTTC

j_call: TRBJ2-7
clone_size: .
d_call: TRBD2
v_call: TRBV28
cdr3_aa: CATIAGVREQYF
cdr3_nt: TGTGCCACCATAGCGGGAGTCAGAGAGCAGTACTTC

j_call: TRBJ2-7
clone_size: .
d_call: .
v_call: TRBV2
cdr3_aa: CASSEGQSPTYEQYF
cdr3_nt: TGTGCCAGCAGTGAAGGCCAAAGCCCTACCTACGAGCAGTACTTC

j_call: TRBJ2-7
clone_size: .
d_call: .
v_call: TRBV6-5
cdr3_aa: CASSSHAEQYF
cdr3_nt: TGTGCCAGCAGTTCTCACGCCGAGCAGTACTTC

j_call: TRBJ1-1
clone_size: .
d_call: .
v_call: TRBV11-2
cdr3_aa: CASSFSGRANTEAFF
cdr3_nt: TGTGCCAGCAGCTTTTCCGGACGGGCGAACACTGAAGCTTTCTTT